What follows are 10 T cell receptor beta chains derived from one specimen sequenced in a study of T cell responses to AZD1222 COVID-19 vaccine. The repertoire was sequenced with immunoSEQ multiplex PCR; TCRdb's copy has only in-frame clones and lacks some. This table has approximately 170,000 clones, about 92% appearing once. Here the sequenced sample was peripheral blood, taken 28 days after the second AZD1222 dose. The receptor source for this set is an adult who received the AZD1222 COVID-19 vaccine.

The chain uses TRBV4-2 and TRBJ1-2; D is perhaps TRBD1 (5 bases). V shed 0 bases and J shed 0 bases, with 11 bases lying between them. Germline V gene lookup returns CDR1 LGHNA and CDR2 YNFKEQ. This CDR3 spans 16 amino acids. The CDR3 reads CASSQDQGRPNYGYTF. The CDR3 DNA is TGTGCCAGCAGCCAAGATCAGGGAAGACCTAACTATGGCTACACCTTC.

The V and J genes are TRBV5-4 and TRBJ1-1; D is unresolved. CDR3 length: 14 amino acids. V lost 4 bases, J lost 1 base, and 11 bases lay in between. The germline V gene has CDR1 SGHNT and CDR2 YYREEE (reference sequence). CDR3 sequence: CASSQDIRNTEAFF. CDR3 in DNA: TGTGCCAGCAGCCAAGACATTCGGAACACTGAAGCTTTCTTT.

V and J are TRBV5-1 and TRBJ1-6, with 8 nucleotides matching TRBD1. In germline, CDR1 is SGHRS, CDR2 YFSETQ. CDR3 size: 14 residues. J gave up 7 bases and V 4 bases, and 4 bases lay outside the gene matches. As DNA, the CDR3 is TGCGCCAGCAGCGTGGACAGGGAGAATTCACCCCTCCACTTT. Protein: CASSVDRENSPLHF.

The V and J genes are TRBV9 and TRBJ1-5, with a possible D match to TRBD1 (5 bases). The germline V and J ends were trimmed by 0 bases and 4 bases, with 11 bases remaining between them. The CDR3 has 15 amino acids. The germline V gene encodes CDR1 SGDLS and CDR2 YYNGEE. The CDR3 spells CASSVGQGGNQPQHF. The CDR3 coding sequence is TGTGCCAGCAGCGTAGGTCAGGGTGGGAATCAGCCCCAGCATTTT.

This chain uses TRBV14 with TRBJ1-5; 8 bases agree with TRBD1. This CDR3 has 14 amino acids. Germline trimming cut 4 bases from V and 7 bases from J; bases unmatched to any gene: 6. CDR1 is SGHDN and CDR2 is FVKESK in the germline V gene. CDR3 sequence reads: CASSLTGVGQPQHF. CDR3 sequence (DNA): TGTGCCAGCAGCCTGACAGGGGTTGGCCAGCCCCAGCATTTT. Using reference TRBV14 and TRBJ1-5 for the parts outside the CDR3, the full variable domain is EAGVTQFPSHSVIEKGQTVTLRCDPISGHDNLYWYRRVMGKEIKFLLHFVKESKQDESGMPNNRFLAERTGGTYSTLKVQPAELEDSGVYFCASSLTGVGQPQHFGDGTRLSIL.

This chain uses TRBV5-5 with TRBJ1-2; D is undetermined. The CDR3 has 16 residues. Trimming left V 0 bases short and J 7 bases short, with 19 bases between. Germline V gene sequence: CDR1 SGHKS, CDR2 YYEKEE (reference sequence). Here the CDR3 reads CASSLARSIQRAGYTF. CDR3 nucleotide sequence: TGTGCCAGCAGCTTGGCCAGGTCAATCCAGCGGGCTGGCTACACCTTC.

The rearrangement links TRBV6-1 to TRBJ1-6; perhaps TRBD1 as D (6 bases). Germline values: CDR1 MNHNS, CDR2 SASEGT. With 3 bases removed from V and 5 bases from J, the gap between germline ends came to 14 bases. The CDR3 contains 16 residues. This chain's CDR3 is CASSDPFAGDNSPLHF. The CDR3, as DNA: TGTGCCAGCAGTGACCCCTTCGCAGGGGATAATTCACCCCTCCACTTT.

The chain recombines TRBV7-9 with TRBJ2-3; D is perhaps TRBD1 or TRBD2 (5 bases each). Germline V gives CDR1 SEHNR, CDR2 FQNEAQ (reference sequence). The CDR3 consists of 17 residues. Trimming left V 5 bases short and J 5 bases short, with 23 bases between. The CDR3 DNA follows: TGTGCCAGCAGCAAACCCTACGGGGAAGGGGCCAGAGATACGCAGTATTTT. It encodes CASSKPYGEGARDTQYF.

CDR3 bases: TGTGCTAGTGCCACCCAGGGGGCCGGTTCTTGGGAGCAGTACTTC. Protein product: CASATQGAGSWEQYF. The gene calls are TRBV12-5 and TRBJ2-7, with TRBD1 identical over 8 bases. Germline assignment: CDR1 LGHNT and CDR2 FRNRAP. The J segment lost 7 bases and the V segment lost 7 bases, leaving 15 bases of the junction unmatched. The CDR3 is made up of 15 amino acids.

The chain couples TRBV2 to TRBJ1-6; weak D call: TRBD1 (5 bases). This CDR3 has 16 residues. The V end lost 6 bases, the J end lost 9 bases, and 21 bases lay between the germline ends. Looked up from germline, CDR1 is SNHLY and CDR2 is FYNNEI. The CDR3 bases are TGTGCCAGCAGCGCAAGCCGGGGCGATCGGGGTTCACCCCTCCACTTT. This codes for CASSASRGDRGSPLHF.